This T cell receptor beta chain was obtained from a study of cytomegalovirus exposure and HLA in healthy donors. The PCR ran on 60 Vbeta and 13 Jbeta primers. Method: immunoSEQ multiplex PCR; TCRdb's copy keeps in-frame clones and lacks some. The sample records 130,000 or so clones, about four fifths being singletons. As regards this clone: What it recognizes is unknown.

CDR1 SGHTA and CDR2 FQGNSA come from the germline V gene. There are 17 residues in the CDR3. V was shortened by 1 base and J by 5 bases, with 17 bases between the two germline ends. General observations from the study: Roughly uniform depth of sequencing across donors was assumed in presence/absence analyses. Earlier results showed most TCR beta V segments being productive about 87% or about 30% of the time.

The chain uses TRBV7-2 and TRBJ1-4; D is unresolved. The sequencing input was PBMCs. The sequence came from a male donor in good health and CMV-seronegative. In DNA form, the CDR3 reads TGTGCCAGCAGCTTAGAACTGGTTCTGAGCAAAAATGAAAAACTGTTTTTT. Amino acids: CASSLELVLSKNEKLFF.